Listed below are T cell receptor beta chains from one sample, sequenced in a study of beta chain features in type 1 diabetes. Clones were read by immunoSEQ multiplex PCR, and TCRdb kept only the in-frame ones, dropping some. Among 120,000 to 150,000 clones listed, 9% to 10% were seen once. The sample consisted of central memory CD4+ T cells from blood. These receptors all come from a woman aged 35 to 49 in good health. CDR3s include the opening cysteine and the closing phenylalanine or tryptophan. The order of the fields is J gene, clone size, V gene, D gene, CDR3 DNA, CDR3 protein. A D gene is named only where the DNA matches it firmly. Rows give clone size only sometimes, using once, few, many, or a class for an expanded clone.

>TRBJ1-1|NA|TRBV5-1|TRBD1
TGCGCCAGCAGCTACAGGGGGCGAGGCGCTGAAGCTTTCTTT
CASSYRGRGAEAFF
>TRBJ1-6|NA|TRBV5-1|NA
TGCGCCAGCAGCGCCCGAGATAATTCACCCCTCCACTTT
CASSARDNSPLHF
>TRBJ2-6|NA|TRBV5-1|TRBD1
TGCGCCAGCAGGGGGACAGGGGTTTCTGGGGCCAACGTCCTGACTTTC
CASRGTGVSGANVLTF
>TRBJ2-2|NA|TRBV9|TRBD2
TGTGCCAGCAGCGTAGAGATAGCGGGGGGGCCGATGGCCGGGGAGCTGTTTTTT
CASSVEIAGGPMAGELFF
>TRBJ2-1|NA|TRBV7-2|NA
TGTGCCAGCAGCTTAGTTCAGGGGTATGAGCAGTTCTTC
CASSLVQGYEQFF
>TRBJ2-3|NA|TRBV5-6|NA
TGTGCCAGCAGCTTGGAGCAGGGGACCATAAGGAATACGCAGTATTTT
CASSLEQGTIRNTQYF
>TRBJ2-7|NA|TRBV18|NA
TGTGCCAGCTCACCAACTGACCGACAGGACGAGCAGTACTTC
CASSPTDRQDEQYF
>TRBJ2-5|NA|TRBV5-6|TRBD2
TGTGCCAGCAGCTTTACGCTAGCGGGCCCAGAGACCCAGTACTTC
CASSFTLAGPETQYF
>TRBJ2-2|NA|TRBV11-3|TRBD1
TGTGCCAGCAGCTTACGGTCAGGGGGCAAGGCCGGGGAGCTGTTTTTT
CASSLRSGGKAGELFF
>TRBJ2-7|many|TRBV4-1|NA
TGCGCCAGCAGCCTCCAGGGTCGGCAGTACTTC
CASSLQGRQYF
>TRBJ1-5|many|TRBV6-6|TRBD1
TGTGCCAGCAGCGGACAGGGGGCGGGTCAGCCCCAGCATTTT
CASSGQGAGQPQHF
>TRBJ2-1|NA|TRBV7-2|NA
TGTGCCAGCAGCTTAGGGGAGGAAAATGAGCAGTTCTTC
CASSLGEENEQFF
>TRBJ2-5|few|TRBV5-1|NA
TGCGCCAGCAGGCCCGGGTCTCGGGGGGAGACCCAGTACTTC
CASRPGSRGETQYF
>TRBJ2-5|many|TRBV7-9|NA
TGTGCCAGCAGCCCTGACAGTAGGAAAGAGACCCAGTACTTC
CASSPDSRKETQYF
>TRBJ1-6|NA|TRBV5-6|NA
TGTGCCAGCAGCTCTGAGGACAGTTATAATTCACCCCTCCACTTT
CASSSEDSYNSPLHF
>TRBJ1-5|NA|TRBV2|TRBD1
TGTGCCAGCAGCCGGGGGGGACAGCGTCAGCCCCAGCATTTT
CASSRGGQRQPQHF
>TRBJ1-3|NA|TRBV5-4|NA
TGTGCCAGCAGCTTGACGAAACGATCGTCGGGAGGAAACACCATATATTTT
CASSLTKRSSGGNTIYF
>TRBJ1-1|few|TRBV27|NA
TGTGCCAGCACCCCCTCGGGGTATAGTACTGAAGCTTTCTTT
CASTPSGYSTEAFF
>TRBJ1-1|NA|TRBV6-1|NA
TGTGCCAGCAGTAGGACAGAGAACACTGAAGCTTTCTTT
CASSRTENTEAFF
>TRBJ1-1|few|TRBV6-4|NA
TGTGCCAGCAGTTTCCAGGTGAACACTGAAGCTTTCTTT
CASSFQVNTEAFF
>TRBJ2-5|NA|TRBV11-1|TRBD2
TGTGCCAGCAGCCCCCCAGCGGGGGAGACCCAGTACTTC
CASSPPAGETQYF
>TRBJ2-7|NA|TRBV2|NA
TGTGCCAGCAGTGGACAGGCTGCCTACGAGCAGTACTTC
CASSGQAAYEQYF
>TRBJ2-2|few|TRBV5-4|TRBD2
TGTGCCAGCAGGCACGGGGGGGTCGGTACCGGGGAGCTGTTTTTT
CASRHGGVGTGELFF
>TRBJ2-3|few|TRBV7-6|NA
TGTGCCAGCAGCTTAGCGGGGGCCCGCACAGATACGCAGTATTTT
CASSLAGARTDTQYF
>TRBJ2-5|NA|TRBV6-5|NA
TGTGCCAGCAGTTACTCGGGTAGGGGGACACAAGAGACCCAGTACTTC
CASSYSGRGTQETQYF
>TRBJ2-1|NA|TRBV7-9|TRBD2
TGTGCCAGCAGCCCATTGGGCGGGGGGGCCAATGAGCAGTTCTTC
CASSPLGGGANEQFF
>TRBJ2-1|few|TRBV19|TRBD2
TGTGCCAGTAGTACCCTCCTAGCGGGGGGGCCCAATGAGCAGTTCTTC
CASSTLLAGGPNEQFF
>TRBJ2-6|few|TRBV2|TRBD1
TGTGCCAGCAGGACAGGGAACTCTGGGGCCAACGTCCTGACTTTC
CASRTGNSGANVLTF
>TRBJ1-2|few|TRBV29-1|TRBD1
TGCAGCGTCCTGGACAGGGATCGCCATGGCTACACCTTC
CSVLDRDRHGYTF
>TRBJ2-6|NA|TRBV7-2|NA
TGTGCCAGCAGCTTAGCGTCGGGCTCTGGGGCCAACGTCCTGACTTTC
CASSLASGSGANVLTF
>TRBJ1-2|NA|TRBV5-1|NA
TGCGCCAGCAGCCCCGGCGGGACCGGGGATTATGGCTACACCTTC
CASSPGGTGDYGYTF
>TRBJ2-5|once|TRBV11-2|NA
TGTGCCAGCAGCCGCACCGCGACAGACAAAGAGACCCAGTACTTC
CASSRTATDKETQYF
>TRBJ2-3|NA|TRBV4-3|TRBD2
TGCGCCAGCAGCCAGGACTACGGGACTAGCTACCCAGATACGCAGTATTTT
CASSQDYGTSYPDTQYF
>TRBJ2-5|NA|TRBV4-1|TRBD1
TGCGCCAGCAGCCATAGCCTACGCGAGGGGGCGCGGTACCAAGAGACCCAGTACTTC
CASSHSLREGARYQETQYF
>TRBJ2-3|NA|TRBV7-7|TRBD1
TGTGCTAGCAGCTTAGGGGACAGCAGCACAGATACGCAGTATTTT
CASSLGDSSTDTQYF
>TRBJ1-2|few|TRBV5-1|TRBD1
TGCGCCAGCAGCTTGGGCTTTGCCGGGACAGGGGGCCGAGGCTACACCTTC
CASSLGFAGTGGRGYTF
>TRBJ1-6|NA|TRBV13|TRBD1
TGTGCCAGCAGCTTAGGCCTTGGGACAGGGGTCAATTCACCCCTCCACTTT
CASSLGLGTGVNSPLHF
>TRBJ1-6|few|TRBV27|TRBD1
TGTGCCAGCACCGAGACAGGGGGGTTTTCACCCCTCCACTTT
CASTETGGFSPLHF
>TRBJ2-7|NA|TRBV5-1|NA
TGCGCCAGCAGCTTGCAGGGCCAGGGCTTCTACGAGCAGTACTTC
CASSLQGQGFYEQYF
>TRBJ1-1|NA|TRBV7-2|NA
TGTGCCAGCAGCCAATACTGGGGCGCCAACACTGAAGCTTTCTTT
CASSQYWGANTEAFF
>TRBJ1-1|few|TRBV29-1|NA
TGCAGCGAAACGGGCGGTGCTTCGGGGGCTTTCTTT
CSETGGASGAFF
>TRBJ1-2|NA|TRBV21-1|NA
TGTGCCAGCAGCAAAGGGCAGGGGGATGGCTACACCTTC
CASSKGQGDGYTF
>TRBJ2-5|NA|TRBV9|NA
TGTGCCAGCGCTCTAGGGGCGGGGGCAATGTTAGAGACCCAGTACTTC
CASALGAGAMLETQYF
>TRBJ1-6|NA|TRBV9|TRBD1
TGTGCCAGCAGCGTAGAAGGGACAGGATATAATTCACCCCTCCACTTT
CASSVEGTGYNSPLHF
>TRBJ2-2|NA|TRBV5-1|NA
TGCGCCAGCAGACAGGATCCGTCCACCGGGGAGCTGTTTTTT
CASRQDPSTGELFF
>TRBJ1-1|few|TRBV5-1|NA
TGCGCCAGCAGCTTGGATCCCGTCAACACTGAAGCTTTCTTT
CASSLDPVNTEAFF
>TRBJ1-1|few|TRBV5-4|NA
TGTGCCAGCAGCACTGGTAACAGGGCGGCAACTGAAGCTTTCTTT
CASSTGNRAATEAFF
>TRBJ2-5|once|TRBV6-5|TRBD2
TGTGCCAGCAGAACCCCCGGGACTAGCGCACAGACCCAGTACTTC
CASRTPGTSAQTQYF
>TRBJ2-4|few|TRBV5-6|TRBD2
TGTGCCAGCAGCGGACTAGAATTGGCCAAAAACATTCAGTACTTC
CASSGLELAKNIQYF
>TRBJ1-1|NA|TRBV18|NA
TGTGCCAGCTCACCACTACAGGGAGAGGCTGAAGCTTTCTTT
CASSPLQGEAEAFF
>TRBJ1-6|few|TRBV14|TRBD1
TGTGCCAGCAGCCGACAGGGGCCCTCACCCCTCCACTTT
CASSRQGPSPLHF
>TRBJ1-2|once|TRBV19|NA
TGTGCCAGTAGTATAGGGGGCGACAGACCTAACTATGGCTACACCTTC
CASSIGGDRPNYGYTF
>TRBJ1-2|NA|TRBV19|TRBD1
TGTGCCAGTACCGAGGTTTCAGGGGGCGACTATGGCTACACCTTC
CASTEVSGGDYGYTF
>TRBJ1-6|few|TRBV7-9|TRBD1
TGTGCCAGCAGCTTAGGGGACAGGGGGCAATCACCCCTCCACTTT
CASSLGDRGQSPLHF
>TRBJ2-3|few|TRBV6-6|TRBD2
TGTGCCAGCAGCAGCGGGGGGGCGTTGACAGATACGCAGTATTTT
CASSSGGALTDTQYF
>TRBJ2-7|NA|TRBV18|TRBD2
TGTGCCAGCTCACCAACCGAAGAAGGACTAGCTTGGCAGTACTTC
CASSPTEEGLAWQYF
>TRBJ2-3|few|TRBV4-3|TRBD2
TGCGCCAGCAGCCAAGCGGGGCTAGCGGGGAATACGCAGTATTTT
CASSQAGLAGNTQYF
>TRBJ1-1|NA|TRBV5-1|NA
TGCGCCAGCAGCTTGGACAGGGTCGGCACTGAAGCTTTCTTT
CASSLDRVGTEAFF
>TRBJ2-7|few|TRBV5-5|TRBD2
TGTGCCAGCAGGCAGATTAGCGGGGGCCCGACCTACGAGCAGTACTTC
CASRQISGGPTYEQYF
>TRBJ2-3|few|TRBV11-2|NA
TGTGCCAGCAGCTTAGACAGGGGCACCACAGATACGCAGTATTTT
CASSLDRGTTDTQYF